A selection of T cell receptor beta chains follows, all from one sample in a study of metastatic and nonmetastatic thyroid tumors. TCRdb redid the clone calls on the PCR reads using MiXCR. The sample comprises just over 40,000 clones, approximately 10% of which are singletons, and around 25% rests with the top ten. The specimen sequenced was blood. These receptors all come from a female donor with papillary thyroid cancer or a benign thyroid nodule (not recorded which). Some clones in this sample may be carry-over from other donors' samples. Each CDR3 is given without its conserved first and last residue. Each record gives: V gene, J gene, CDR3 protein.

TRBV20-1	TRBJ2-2	SAPSGSTGELF
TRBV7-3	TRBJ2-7	ASSLGSGSVYEQY
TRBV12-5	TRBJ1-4	ASGLYPDRYNEKLF
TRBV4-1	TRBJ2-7	ASSPKGIYEQY
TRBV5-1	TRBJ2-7	ASSSGQGAYEQY
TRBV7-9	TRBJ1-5	ASSLVLGTGEFYSNQPQH
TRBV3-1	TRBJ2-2	ASSRQGATGELF
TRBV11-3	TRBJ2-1	ASSLGLARGEQF
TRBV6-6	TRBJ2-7	ASSYSSEEQY
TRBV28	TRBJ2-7	ASRNLGWDTSYEQC
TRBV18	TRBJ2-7	ASTLRVESYEQY
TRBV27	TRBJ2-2	ASSGETSGWTGELF
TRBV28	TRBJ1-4	ASSSTWGVGTNEKLF
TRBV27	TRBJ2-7	ASRTDSGTSYEQY
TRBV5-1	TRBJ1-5	ASSPGTGGNQPQH
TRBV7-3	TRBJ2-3	ASSLTGPSSPDTQY
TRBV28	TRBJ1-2	ASSLAGGPYGYT
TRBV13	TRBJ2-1	ASSLGGSLVEQF
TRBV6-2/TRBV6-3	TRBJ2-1	ASSHGLAGDGGEQF
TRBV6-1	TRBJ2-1	ATAPLGGSYNEQF
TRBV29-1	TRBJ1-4	SVEGGGFGEKLF
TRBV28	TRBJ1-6	AGNSLPYNSPLH
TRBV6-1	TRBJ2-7	ASSGLAASYEQY
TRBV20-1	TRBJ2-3	SARDSRGFTDTQY
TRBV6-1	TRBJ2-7	ASSDRAVTYEQY
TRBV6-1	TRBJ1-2	ASIPGQGDYGYT
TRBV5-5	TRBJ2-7	ASRSTGSREQY
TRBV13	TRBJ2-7	ASSLGISYEQY
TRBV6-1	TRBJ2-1	ASTRVAGVSGNEQF
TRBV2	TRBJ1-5	ASWTGVITRPQH
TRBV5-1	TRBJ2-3	ASSSPQGADTQY
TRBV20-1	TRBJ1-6	SAPDTGRGALH
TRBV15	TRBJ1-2	ATSRDRRGSYGYT
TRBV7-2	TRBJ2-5	ASSFPGRGTQY
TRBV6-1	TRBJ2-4	ASTWGRGAKNIQY
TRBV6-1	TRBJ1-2	ASTEDYPDCT